These T cell receptor beta chains were read from a single sample in a study of chemoradiotherapy in HPV16-positive cancers. Profiling relied on immunoSEQ multiplex PCR, and the TCRdb table lists in-frame clones only, not all of them. Among 30,000 to 40,000 clones listed, 76% were seen once. The material was blood, obtained from a patient who underwent chemoradiotherapy. These receptors were collected from a human donor with HPV-associated anogenital cancer. CDR3s include the opening cysteine and the closing phenylalanine or tryptophan. Fields, in order: clone size, J gene, CDR3 length, V gene, D gene, CDR3 DNA, CDR3 protein. A D gene is named only where the DNA matches it firmly. The listing skips clone size in some rows; elsewhere it reads once, few, many or a size class.

size: few
J: TRBJ1-6
length: 14
V: TRBV30
D: .
DNA: TGTGCCTGGAGTGTGAACGGGGGCAATTCACCCCTCCACTTT
CDR3: CAWSVNGGNSPLHF

size: .
J: TRBJ2-2
length: 14
V: TRBV5-1
D: TRBD1
DNA: TGCGCCAGCAGCCGGACAGGGAACACCGGGGAGCTGTTTTTT
CDR3: CASSRTGNTGELFF

size: .
J: TRBJ1-5
length: 14
V: TRBV5-5
D: .
DNA: TGTGCCAGCAGCTTGGAGGGGAACAATCAGCCCCAGCATTTT
CDR3: CASSLEGNNQPQHF

size: .
J: TRBJ2-7
length: 15
V: TRBV6-5
D: .
DNA: TGTGCCAGCAGTTACTACAGGGAATTCGCGGACGAGCAGTACTTC
CDR3: CASSYYREFADEQYF

size: once
J: TRBJ1-2
length: 16
V: TRBV19
D: TRBD1
DNA: TGTGCCAGTAGTCTTGGGACAGGGAAGGGGTTTTATGGCTACACCTTC
CDR3: CASSLGTGKGFYGYTF

size: .
J: TRBJ2-3
length: 14
V: TRBV6-5
D: .
DNA: TGTGCCAGCACCACCGCTGGGTTTCCAGATACGCAGTATTTT
CDR3: CASTTAGFPDTQYF

size: .
J: TRBJ2-1
length: 20
V: TRBV14
D: TRBD2
DNA: TGTGCCAGCAGCCAAAGCCAGGGACTAGCGGGGGGTAGCTCCTACAATGAGCAGTTCTTC
CDR3: CASSQSQGLAGGSSYNEQFF

size: .
J: TRBJ2-2
length: 15
V: TRBV5-4
D: .
DNA: TGTGCCAGCAGCCCGGGGACGTGGGGTGAGGGGGAGCTGTTTTTT
CDR3: CASSPGTWGEGELFF

size: .
J: TRBJ1-2
length: 14
V: TRBV13
D: .
DNA: TGTGCCAGCAGTTGGCCTTCCGCAGGGTATGGCTACACCTTC
CDR3: CASSWPSAGYGYTF

size: .
J: TRBJ1-5
length: 14
V: TRBV10-3
D: .
DNA: TGTGCCATCAGTGAGGGGGACATTGATCAGCCCCAGCATTTT
CDR3: CAISEGDIDQPQHF

size: few
J: TRBJ2-7
length: 14
V: TRBV18
D: .
DNA: TGTGCCAGCTCACCACCGATGAATTCCTACGAGCAGTACTTC
CDR3: CASSPPMNSYEQYF

size: .
J: TRBJ2-1
length: 14
V: TRBV29-1
D: TRBD2
DNA: TGCAGCGTTGCCCTAGCGGGGGCGTTTGGGGAGCAGTTCTTC
CDR3: CSVALAGAFGEQFF

size: .
J: TRBJ1-1
length: 14
V: TRBV7-9
D: .
DNA: TGTGCCAGCAGCTTAATGGGACAAAACACTGAAGCTTTCTTT
CDR3: CASSLMGQNTEAFF

size: .
J: TRBJ2-7
length: 15
V: TRBV4-1
D: TRBD1
DNA: TGCGCCAGCAGCCAAGAAGGACAGGCCGGGAACGAGCAGTACTTC
CDR3: CASSQEGQAGNEQYF

size: .
J: TRBJ2-2
length: 18
V: TRBV6-1
D: TRBD1
DNA: TGTGCCAGCAGTGAAGCTCGGAAGGACAGGGTTAACACCGGGGAGCTGTTTTTT
CDR3: CASSEARKDRVNTGELFF

size: .
J: TRBJ1-2
length: 14
V: TRBV30
D: TRBD1
DNA: TGTGCCTGGAGAGGGACAGGGTTCCTCTATGGCTACACCTTC
CDR3: CAWRGTGFLYGYTF

size: .
J: TRBJ2-5
length: 14
V: TRBV6-1
D: .
DNA: TGTGCCAGCAGTGGCAACAGGGTTGAAGAGACCCAGTACTTC
CDR3: CASSGNRVEETQYF

size: .
J: TRBJ2-3
length: 17
V: TRBV15
D: TRBD2
DNA: TGTGCCACCAGCAGAGAGCGGGGGGTGAGGAGCACAGATACGCAGTATTTT
CDR3: CATSRERGVRSTDTQYF

size: .
J: TRBJ2-5
length: 11
V: TRBV30
D: .
DNA: TGTGCCTGGCAACACCAAGAGACCCAGTACTTC
CDR3: CAWQHQETQYF

size: .
J: TRBJ2-1
length: 16
V: TRBV6-1
D: .
DNA: TGTGCCAGCAGTGAAACTGCACTAGCTTCCTACAATGAGCAGTTCTTC
CDR3: CASSETALASYNEQFF

size: .
J: TRBJ1-6
length: 15
V: TRBV9
D: TRBD1
DNA: TGTGCCAGCAGCGCTTGGGCGACAGGGACGACACCCCTCCACTTT
CDR3: CASSAWATGTTPLHF

size: .
J: TRBJ2-2
length: 15
V: TRBV5-6
D: .
DNA: TGTGCCAGCAGCTCCGGACAGACGAACACCGGGGAGCTGTTTTTT
CDR3: CASSSGQTNTGELFF

size: few
J: TRBJ2-7
length: 16
V: TRBV4-1
D: TRBD1
DNA: TGCGCCAGCAGCCAAAGGGGACAGGGGGGGACCTACGAGCAGTACTTC
CDR3: CASSQRGQGGTYEQYF

size: .
J: TRBJ2-3
length: 18
V: TRBV7-8
D: TRBD2
DNA: TGTGCCAGCAGCTTAGCGGGACTAGCGGGGGTTCCCACAGATACGCAGTATTTT
CDR3: CASSLAGLAGVPTDTQYF

size: .
J: TRBJ2-5
length: 14
V: TRBV18
D: .
DNA: TGTGCCAGCTCACCACCCGCAGGACAAGAGACCCAGTACTTC
CDR3: CASSPPAGQETQYF

size: .
J: TRBJ2-1
length: 15
V: TRBV6-5
D: TRBD2
DNA: TGTGCCAGCAGATCTAGCGGGGGAGGTTACAATGAGCAGTTCTTC
CDR3: CASRSSGGGYNEQFF

size: .
J: TRBJ1-2
length: 13
V: TRBV30
D: .
DNA: TGTGCCTGGAGTGTACGGAACCAGGGGCGCTACACCTTC
CDR3: CAWSVRNQGRYTF

size: .
J: TRBJ2-1
length: 13
V: TRBV11-2
D: .
DNA: TGTGCCAGCAGCCAGGACTCCTACAATGAGCAGTTCTTC
CDR3: CASSQDSYNEQFF

size: once
J: TRBJ2-7
length: 15
V: TRBV6-5
D: .
DNA: TGTGCCAGCAGTTACTCAAGGCAGGGATCCTACGAGCAGTACTTC
CDR3: CASSYSRQGSYEQYF

size: .
J: TRBJ1-5
length: 14
V: TRBV19
D: .
DNA: TGTGCCGGAAGACGGTGGCGCCTCAATCAGCCCCAGCATTTT
CDR3: CAGRRWRLNQPQHF

size: .
J: TRBJ2-7
length: 14
V: TRBV25-1
D: .
DNA: TGTGCCAGCAGTGAATCCGGGACATACTACGAGCAGTACTTC
CDR3: CASSESGTYYEQYF

size: .
J: TRBJ2-1
length: 15
V: TRBV5-1
D: .
DNA: TGCGCCAGCAGCTTGGATAATAGGGGGATTAATGAGCAGTTCTTC
CDR3: CASSLDNRGINEQFF

size: .
J: TRBJ2-3
length: 15
V: TRBV7-9
D: .
DNA: TGTGCCAGCAGAGGATGGGGTTCTCACACAGATACGCAGTATTTT
CDR3: CASRGWGSHTDTQYF

size: .
J: TRBJ1-2
length: 13
V: TRBV5-1
D: .
DNA: TGCGCCAGCAGCTTGGGACAGGACTATGGCTACACCTTC
CDR3: CASSLGQDYGYTF

size: .
J: TRBJ1-5
length: 15
V: TRBV18
D: TRBD1
DNA: TGTGCCAGCTCACCACAGGACAGGGGAGATCAGCCCCAGCATTTT
CDR3: CASSPQDRGDQPQHF

size: .
J: TRBJ1-4
length: 14
V: TRBV7-9
D: .
DNA: TGTGCCAGCAGCTCAGCTGGCAGTAATGAAAAACTGTTTTTT
CDR3: CASSSAGSNEKLFF

size: .
J: TRBJ1-2
length: 16
V: TRBV4-2
D: TRBD1
DNA: TGTGCCAGCAGCCAAGCCGAAGGACAGGGGACCTATGGCTACACCTTC
CDR3: CASSQAEGQGTYGYTF

size: .
J: TRBJ1-3
length: 15
V: TRBV6-5
D: .
DNA: TGTGCCAGCAGTCCTTACGACAGCTCTGGAAACACCATATATTTT
CDR3: CASSPYDSSGNTIYF

size: .
J: TRBJ2-7
length: 16
V: TRBV2
D: .
DNA: TGTGCCAGCAGTGACCGAGACAGGCGCGACTTCTACGAGCAGTACTTC
CDR3: CASSDRDRRDFYEQYF

size: .
J: TRBJ1-4
length: 15
V: TRBV9
D: .
DNA: TGTGCCAGCAGCGCGAACGGAATCCTTAATGAAAAACTGTTTTTT
CDR3: CASSANGILNEKLFF

size: .
J: TRBJ1-5
length: 15
V: TRBV5-1
D: .
DNA: TGCGCCAGCAGCTTGGAACCGGGACAAGATCAGCCCCAGCATTTT
CDR3: CASSLEPGQDQPQHF

size: .
J: TRBJ2-1
length: 13
V: TRBV7-9
D: .
DNA: TGTGCCAGCAGCCCAGGGAGCTACAATGAGCAGTTCTTC
CDR3: CASSPGSYNEQFF

size: .
J: TRBJ1-4
length: 14
V: TRBV4-1
D: .
DNA: TGCGCCAGCAGCCAACAAGAAGAGACAGCCCAACTGTTTTTT
CDR3: CASSQQEETAQLFF

size: few
J: TRBJ1-3
length: 14
V: TRBV6-6
D: TRBD1
DNA: TGTGCCAGCAGTTACTCGAGGCAGGGGGACACCATATATTTT
CDR3: CASSYSRQGDTIYF

size: .
J: TRBJ1-1
length: 15
V: TRBV7-2
D: TRBD1
DNA: TGTGCCAGCAGCTTTGGACAGGGAGGGAACACTGAAGCTTTCTTT
CDR3: CASSFGQGGNTEAFF

size: .
J: TRBJ2-3
length: 11
V: TRBV29-1
D: .
DNA: TGCAGCGGGAACCTGGCAGATACGCAGTATTTT
CDR3: CSGNLADTQYF

size: .
J: TRBJ2-7
length: 12
V: TRBV19
D: .
DNA: TGTGCCAGTAGTTCCCGATCGTACGAGCAGTACTTC
CDR3: CASSSRSYEQYF

size: once
J: TRBJ2-5
length: 14
V: TRBV9
D: TRBD2
DNA: TGTGCCAGCAGCCTCGGGGGGGACCAAGAGACCCAGTACTTC
CDR3: CASSLGGDQETQYF

size: .
J: TRBJ2-2
length: 15
V: TRBV5-1
D: .
DNA: TGCGCCAGCAGCTTGCGGGGAGAGAGCACCGGGGAGCTGTTTTTT
CDR3: CASSLRGESTGELFF

size: .
J: TRBJ2-3
length: 15
V: TRBV6-6
D: TRBD1
DNA: TGTGCCAGCAGTTTCCGACAGGGGGCCACAGATACGCAGTATTTT
CDR3: CASSFRQGATDTQYF